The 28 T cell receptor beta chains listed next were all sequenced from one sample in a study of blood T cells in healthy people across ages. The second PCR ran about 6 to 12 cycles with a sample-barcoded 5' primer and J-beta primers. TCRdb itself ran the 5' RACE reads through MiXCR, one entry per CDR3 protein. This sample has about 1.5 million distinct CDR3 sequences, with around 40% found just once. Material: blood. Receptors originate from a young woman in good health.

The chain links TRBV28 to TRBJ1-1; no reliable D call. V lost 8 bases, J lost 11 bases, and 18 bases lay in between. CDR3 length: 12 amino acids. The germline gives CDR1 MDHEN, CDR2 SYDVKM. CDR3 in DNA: TGTGCCAGCGTAACCCGCGTTACCGGGGCTTTCTTT. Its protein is CASVTRVTGAFF.

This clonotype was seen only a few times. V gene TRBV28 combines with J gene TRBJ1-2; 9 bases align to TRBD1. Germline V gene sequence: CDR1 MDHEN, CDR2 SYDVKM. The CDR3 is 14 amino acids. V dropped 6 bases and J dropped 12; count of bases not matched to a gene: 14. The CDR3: CASSSTGTGSSDTF. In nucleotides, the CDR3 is TGTGCCAGCAGCTCTACCGGGACAGGGTCATCCGACACCTTC.

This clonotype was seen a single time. The CDR3: CSTAQGVNTEAFF. For the CDR3, the DNA is TGCAGCACGGCACAGGGGGTCAACACTGAAGCTTTCTTT. The chain couples TRBV29-1 to TRBJ1-1; 8 bases fit TRBD1. The CDR3 runs 13 residues. CDR1 SQVTM and CDR2 ANQGSEA come from the germline V gene. V lost 8 bases to trimming and J lost 2 bases; unmatched junction nucleotides: 7.

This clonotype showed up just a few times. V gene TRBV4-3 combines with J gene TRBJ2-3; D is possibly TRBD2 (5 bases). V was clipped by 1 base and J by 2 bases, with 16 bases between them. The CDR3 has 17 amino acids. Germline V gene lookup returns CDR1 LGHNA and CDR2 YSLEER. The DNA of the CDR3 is TGCGCCAGCAGCCAAGCTACTCCTAGCTTCAACACAGATACGCAGTATTTT. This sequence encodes CASSQATPSFNTDTQYF.

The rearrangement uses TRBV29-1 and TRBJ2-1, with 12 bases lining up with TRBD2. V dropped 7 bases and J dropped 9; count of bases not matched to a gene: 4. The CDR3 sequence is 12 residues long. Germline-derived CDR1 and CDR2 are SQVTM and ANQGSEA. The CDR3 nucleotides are TGCAGCGGGACTAGCGGGGCCCCTGAGCAGTTCTTC. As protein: CSGTSGAPEQFF.

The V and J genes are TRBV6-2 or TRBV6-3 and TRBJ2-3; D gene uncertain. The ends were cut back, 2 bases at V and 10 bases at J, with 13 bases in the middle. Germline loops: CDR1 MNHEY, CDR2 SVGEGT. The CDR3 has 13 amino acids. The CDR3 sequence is CASSYVWGRAQYF. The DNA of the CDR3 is TGTGCCAGCAGTTACGTATGGGGTCGGGCGCAGTATTTT.

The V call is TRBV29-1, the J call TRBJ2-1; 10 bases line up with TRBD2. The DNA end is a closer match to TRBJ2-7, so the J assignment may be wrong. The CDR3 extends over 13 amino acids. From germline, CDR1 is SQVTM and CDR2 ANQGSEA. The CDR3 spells CSVSGRAYNEQYF. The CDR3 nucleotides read TGCAGCGTTAGCGGGAGGGCCTACAATGAGCAGTACTTC.

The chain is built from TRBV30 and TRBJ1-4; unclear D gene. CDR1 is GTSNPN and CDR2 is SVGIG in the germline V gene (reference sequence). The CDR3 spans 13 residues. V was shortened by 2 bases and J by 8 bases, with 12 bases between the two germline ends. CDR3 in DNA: TGTGCCTGGAGTCGTGTGAGGAGAGAAAAACTGTTTTTT. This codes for CAWSRVRREKLFF.

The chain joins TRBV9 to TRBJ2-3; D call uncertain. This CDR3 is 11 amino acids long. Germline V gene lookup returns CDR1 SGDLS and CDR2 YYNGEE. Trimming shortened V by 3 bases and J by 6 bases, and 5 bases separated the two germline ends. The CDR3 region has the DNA TGTGCCAGCAGCGGAGACGATACGCAGTATTTT. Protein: CASSGDDTQYF. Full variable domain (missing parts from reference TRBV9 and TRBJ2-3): DSGVTQTPKHLITATGQRVTLRCSPRSGDLSVYWYQQSLDQGLQFLIQYYNGEERAKGNILERFSAQQFPDLHSELNLSSLELGDSALYFCASSGDDTQYFGPGTRLTVL.

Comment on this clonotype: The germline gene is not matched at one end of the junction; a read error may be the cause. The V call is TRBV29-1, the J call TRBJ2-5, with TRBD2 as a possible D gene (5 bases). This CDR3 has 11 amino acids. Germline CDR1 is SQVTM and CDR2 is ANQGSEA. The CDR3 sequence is CSVVRVETQNF. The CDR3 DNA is TGCAGCGTTGTGAGGGTTGAGACCCAGAACTTC.

CDR3 nucleotides: TGTGCCAGTAGTGGACTAGATTTCCACGAGCAGTACTTC. It specifies CASSGLDFHEQYF. The chain combines TRBV19 with TRBJ2-7; 7 bases are a match to TRBD2. The CDR3 spans 13 residues. Trimming at V came to 5 bases and at J to 5 bases, leaving 6 bases not matched to a gene. Germline assignment: CDR1 LNHDA and CDR2 SQIVND (reference sequence).

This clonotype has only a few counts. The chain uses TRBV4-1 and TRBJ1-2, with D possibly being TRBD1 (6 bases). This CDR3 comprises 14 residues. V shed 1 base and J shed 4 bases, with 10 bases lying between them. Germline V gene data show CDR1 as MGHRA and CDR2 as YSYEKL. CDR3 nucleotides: TGCGCCAGCAGCCAAGCACCCAGGGGCTATGGCTACACCTTC. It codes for CASSQAPRGYGYTF.

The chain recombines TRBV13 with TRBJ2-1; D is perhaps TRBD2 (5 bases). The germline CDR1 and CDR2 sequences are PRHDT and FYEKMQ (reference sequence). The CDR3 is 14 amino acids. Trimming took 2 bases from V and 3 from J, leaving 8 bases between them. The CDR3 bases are TGTGCCAGCAGCTTACCCCGGGACTACAATGAGCAGTTCTTC. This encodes CASSLPRDYNEQFF.

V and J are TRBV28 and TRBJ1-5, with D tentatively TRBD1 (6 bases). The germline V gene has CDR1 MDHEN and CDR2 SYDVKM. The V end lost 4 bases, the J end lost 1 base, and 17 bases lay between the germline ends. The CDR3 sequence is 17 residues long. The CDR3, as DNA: TGTGCCAGCAGTTCCCCGGGGGCCGTAGGAAGCAATCAGCCCCAGCATTTT. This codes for CASSSPGAVGSNQPQHF.

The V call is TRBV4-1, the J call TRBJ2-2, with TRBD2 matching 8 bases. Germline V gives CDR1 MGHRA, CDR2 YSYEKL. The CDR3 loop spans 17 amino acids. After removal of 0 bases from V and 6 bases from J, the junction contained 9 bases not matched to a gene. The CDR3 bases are TGCGCCAGCAGCCAAGATGGGGTAGCGGGACGGTCCGGGGAGCTGTTTTTT. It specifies CASSQDGVAGRSGELFF.

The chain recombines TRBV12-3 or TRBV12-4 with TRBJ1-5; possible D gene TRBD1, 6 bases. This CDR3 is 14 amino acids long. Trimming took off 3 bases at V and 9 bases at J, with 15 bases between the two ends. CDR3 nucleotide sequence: TGTGCCAGCAGTTTCTGGGACACCCTATCGCCCCAGCATTTT. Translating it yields CASSFWDTLSPQHF.

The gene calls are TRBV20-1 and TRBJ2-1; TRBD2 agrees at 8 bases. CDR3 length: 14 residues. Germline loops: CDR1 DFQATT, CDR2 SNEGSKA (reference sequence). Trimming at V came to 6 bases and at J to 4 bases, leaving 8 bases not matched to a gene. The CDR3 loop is CSASGRGVYNEQFF. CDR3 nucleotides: TGCAGTGCGTCTGGGCGGGGGGTTTACAATGAGCAGTTCTTC.

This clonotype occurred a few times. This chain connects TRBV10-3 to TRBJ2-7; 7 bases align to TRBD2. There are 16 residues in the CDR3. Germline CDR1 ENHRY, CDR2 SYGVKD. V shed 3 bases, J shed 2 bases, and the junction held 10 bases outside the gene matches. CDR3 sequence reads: CAISDVEGGPPYEQYF. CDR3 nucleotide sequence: TGTGCCATCAGTGATGTGGAGGGAGGGCCCCCCTACGAGCAGTACTTC.

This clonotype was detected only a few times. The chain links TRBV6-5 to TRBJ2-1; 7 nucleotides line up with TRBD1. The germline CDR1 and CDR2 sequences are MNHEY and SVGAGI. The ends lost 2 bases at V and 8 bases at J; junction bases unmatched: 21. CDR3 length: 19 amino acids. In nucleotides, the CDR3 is TGTGCCAGCAGTTACGATCCAGGGGGTATGATAGGGGGCTGGTATGAGCAGTTCTTC. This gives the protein CASSYDPGGMIGGWYEQFF.

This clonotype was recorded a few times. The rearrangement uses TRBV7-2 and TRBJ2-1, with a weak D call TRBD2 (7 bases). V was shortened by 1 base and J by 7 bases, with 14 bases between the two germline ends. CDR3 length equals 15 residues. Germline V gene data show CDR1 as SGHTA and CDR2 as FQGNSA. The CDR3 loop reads CASSLVGGGLNEQFF. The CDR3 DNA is TGTGCCAGCAGCTTAGTAGGGGGGGGCCTGAATGAGCAGTTCTTC.

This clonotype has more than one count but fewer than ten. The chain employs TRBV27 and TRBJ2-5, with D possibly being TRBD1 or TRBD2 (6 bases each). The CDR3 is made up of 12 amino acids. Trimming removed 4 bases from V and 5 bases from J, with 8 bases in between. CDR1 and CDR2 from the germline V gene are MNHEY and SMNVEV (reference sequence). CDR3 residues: CASSWRGETQYF. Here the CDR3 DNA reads TGTGCCAGCAGTTGGAGGGGGGAGACCCAGTACTTC.

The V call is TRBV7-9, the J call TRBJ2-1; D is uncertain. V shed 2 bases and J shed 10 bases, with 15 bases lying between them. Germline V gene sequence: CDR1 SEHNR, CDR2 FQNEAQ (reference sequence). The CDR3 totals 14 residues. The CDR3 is CASSLSGGLDEQFF. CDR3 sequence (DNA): TGTGCCAGCAGCTTATCGGGCGGCCTCGACGAGCAGTTCTTC.

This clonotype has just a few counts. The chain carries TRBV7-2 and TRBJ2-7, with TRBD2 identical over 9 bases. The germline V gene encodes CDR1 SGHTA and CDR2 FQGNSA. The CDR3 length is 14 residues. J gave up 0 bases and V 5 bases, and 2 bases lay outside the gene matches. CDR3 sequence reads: CASSAGGYSYEQYF. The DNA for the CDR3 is TGTGCCAGCAGCGCGGGGGGGTACTCCTACGAGCAGTACTTC.

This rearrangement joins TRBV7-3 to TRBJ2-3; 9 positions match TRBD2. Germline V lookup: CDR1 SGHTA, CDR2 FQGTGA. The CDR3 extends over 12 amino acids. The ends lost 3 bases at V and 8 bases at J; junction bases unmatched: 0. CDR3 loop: CASSLREGTQYF. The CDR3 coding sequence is TGTGCCAGCAGCTTGCGGGAGGGTACGCAGTATTTT. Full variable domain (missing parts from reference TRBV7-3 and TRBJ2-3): GAGVSQTPSNKVTEKGKYVELRCDPISGHTALYWYRQSLGQGPEFLIYFQGTGAADDSGLPNDRFFAVRPEGSVSTLKIQRTERGDSAVYLCASSLREGTQYFGPGTRLTVL.

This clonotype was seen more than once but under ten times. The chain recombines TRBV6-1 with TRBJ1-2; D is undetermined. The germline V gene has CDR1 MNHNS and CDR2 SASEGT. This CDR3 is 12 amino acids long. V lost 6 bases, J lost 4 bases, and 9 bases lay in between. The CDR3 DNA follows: TGTGCCAGCAGCGAGCGCGCCTATGGCTACACCTTC. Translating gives CASSERAYGYTF.

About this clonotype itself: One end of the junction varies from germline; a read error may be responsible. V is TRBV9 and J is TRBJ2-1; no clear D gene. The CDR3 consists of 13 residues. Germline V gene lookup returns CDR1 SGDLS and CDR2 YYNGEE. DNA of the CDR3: TGTGCCGGCAGCGTAGCACAGTACAATGAGCAGTTCTTC. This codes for CAGSVAQYNEQFF.

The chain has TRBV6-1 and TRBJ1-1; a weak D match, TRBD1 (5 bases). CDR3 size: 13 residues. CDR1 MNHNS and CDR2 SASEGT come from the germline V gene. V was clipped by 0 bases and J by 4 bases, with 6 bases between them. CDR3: CASSEARGTEAFF. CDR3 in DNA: TGTGCCAGCAGTGAAGCGAGGGGCACTGAAGCTTTCTTT.

The chain's CDR3 is CASSESPLAPQETQYF. Here the CDR3 DNA reads TGTGCCAGCAGTGAATCCCCTCTAGCGCCCCAAGAGACCCAGTACTTC. J is TRBJ2-5 and V is TRBV6-1, with D perhaps matching TRBD2 (6 bases). The CDR3 extends over 16 amino acids. V lost 2 bases to trimming and J lost 1 base, with 14 bases between them. Germline values: CDR1 MNHNS, CDR2 SASEGT.